This T cell receptor beta chain emerged from a study of T cell responses to AZD1222 COVID-19 vaccine (dated by TCRdb to the early 2020s). For the wider study: AZD1222 recipients given second doses at about 4 weeks or at about 12 weeks were pooled, since spike-specific TCR depth and breadth were not found to differ between the two schedules. TCR sequencing covered 233 trial participants: 200 to 220 given two doses of AZD1222 and some 25 given two doses of MenACWY control vaccine. Trial participants were enrolled by age into 18-55, 56-69 and 70-plus year subgroups, with roughly 150, 30 and 60 TCR-sequenced participants respectively.

The paper's findings and limits, for the study overall: Participants were mostly white British and included more females than males, and it was suggested by the authors that clonal diversity may have been underestimated. After two AZD1222 doses, both the breadth and the depth of spike-specific TCRs were significantly higher than at day 0 and than in MenACWY recipients. The whole spike protein was spanned by vaccine-associated CD4 TCRs, and dominant responses were seen in regions 160-218 and 743-854. Conclusions about previously exposed vaccinees are limited because only 6 or 7 AZD1222 recipients were SARS-CoV-2 seropositive at baseline. In the small 56-69-year group, the increase in depth fell short of significance, most likely because of low power. No day 14 peak-response samples were available, so repertoires were characterized only after the peak T cell response. Epitopes outside the regions mutated in the B.1.351 and B.1.1.7 variants were reportedly recognized by nearly half of the unique spike-specific TCRs.

CDR1 and CDR2 are drawn from the germline V gene: LGHNA, YNFKEQ. The V and J ends are trimmed by 0 bases and 7 bases, leaving 9 bases between them. Inclusive of the bounding cysteine and phenylalanine, the CDR3 is 13 residues long. Only the CDR3 DNA stays, 39 bases, in frame from base 1. The time point tag for this specimen amounts to: baseline before first vaccination. The vaccinee samples were drawn from two UK trials, COV001 and COV002, one of which was a single-blind randomized controlled phase 2/3 trial testing AZD1222 (ChAdOx1 nCoV-19) in healthy adults. For TCRbeta chain sequencing, PBMC samples from trial participants were taken at day 0 and at day 28 after the second dose. As regards this clone: This receptor's antigen is unknown. No base-level quality is on record; no much larger clone is a single base apart.

The CDR3 regions of human TCRbeta chains were analyzed by immunosequencing. The authors' pipeline ran thus. Repertoire TCRs were matched against a reference library of SARS-CoV-2-specific TCRs generated with the MIRA antigen-specificity platform. Breadth was defined as the fraction of unique TCRs that were SARS-CoV-2-associated, and depth was defined as the fraction of total T cells that were SARS-CoV-2-associated. Using the MIRA data, each spike-specific TCR was assigned both to the spike region to which the TCR was reactive and to a CD4 or CD8 class. Log10-transformed breadth and depth values were compared by one-way ANOVA with Sidak's multiple comparisons tests. TCRdb retrieved this table from immuneACCESS and kept in-frame rearrangements only. Not all clones are present; in checked studies, unresolved V genes account for under half, and no reason is known for the remainder. The DNA was the basis for D and trimming; V, J and clone size are from that table. In all, the sample holds around 70,000 clones, and approximately 91% of those were seen once. The ten largest account for 7.5% to 9.5% of the sample.

The sequencing used peripheral blood, collected on day 0 of AZD1222 vaccination. The sequence links TRBV4-2 to TRBJ2-5, with the D gene not confidently named. The TCR originated in an adult in good health. For the CDR3, the sequence is CASSQEESRTQYF. In nucleotides, the sequence is TGTGCCAGCAGCCAAGAGGAGTCCAGGACCCAGTACTTC.